The 16 T cell receptor beta chains below all came from one sample that was sequenced in a study of identical twins. TCRdb reanalysed the 5' RACE reads using MiXCR and keeps one entry per CDR3 protein. In the table there are 310,000 or so distinct CDR3 sequences, approximately 8% of which are singletons. The sample was also linked to a second study, of yellow fever vaccine responses in identical twins.

Sequenced sample: memory (CD45RO+) T cells sorted from blood. All receptors come from a woman between 18 and 29 years old in good health.

The chain couples TRBV20-1 to TRBJ1-2, with D maybe TRBD1 (5 bases). The CDR3 is 12 residues long. CDR1 DFQATT and CDR2 SNEGSKA come from the germline V gene (reference sequence). V was shortened by 6 bases and J by 0 bases, with 8 bases between the two germline ends. The CDR3 DNA sequence: TGCAGTGCCCCGACAGCTAACTATGGCTACACCTTC. Protein sequence: CSAPTANYGYTF.

This clonotype was seen a handful of times. V usage is TRBV4-1 and J usage is TRBJ2-3, with D perhaps assigned TRBD1 or TRBD2 (5 bases each). The germline V gene has CDR1 MGHRA and CDR2 YSYEKL. V was shortened by 4 bases and J by 5 bases, with 13 bases between the two germline ends. CDR3 length equals 14 residues. The CDR3 DNA reads as TGCGCCAGCAGCCCTGTTGGGGGAATAGATACGCAGTATTTT. Encoded protein: CASSPVGGIDTQYF.

The chain joins TRBV29-1 to TRBJ2-1; 7 bases line up with TRBD1. This CDR3 region has 14 residues. J lost 4 bases, V lost 6 bases, and 9 bases had no gene match. The V gene's germline CDR1 is SQVTM and CDR2 ANQGSEA. The CDR3 sequence is CSVRRGLQYNEQFF. The CDR3 DNA reads as TGCAGCGTCCGCAGGGGGTTGCAGTACAATGAGCAGTTCTTC.

This chain's CDR3 is CASSSRGSGTDTQYF. The CDR3 DNA sequence: TGTGCCAGCAGCTCCCGGGGTAGCGGCACAGATACGCAGTATTTT. This chain joins TRBV11-2 and TRBJ2-3, with D possibly TRBD2 on 5 matching bases. V lost 4 bases and J 1 base, leaving 12 bases between the germline ends. Germline values: CDR1 SGHAT, CDR2 FQNNGV. This CDR3 region has 15 residues.

This clonotype was detected only a few times. The chain carries TRBV7-9 and TRBJ1-4; D gene ambiguous. V dropped 1 base and J dropped 1 base, with 10 bases sitting between them. This CDR3 is built from 16 residues. Looked up from germline, CDR1 is SEHNR and CDR2 is FQNEAQ (reference sequence). In nucleotides, the CDR3 is TGTGCCAGCAGCTTAGACGGGTTCGGAACTAATGAAAAACTGTTTTTT. It yields the protein CASSLDGFGTNEKLFF.

This clonotype was seen many times. The chain carries TRBV29-1 and TRBJ2-2, with D possibly matching TRBD2 (7 bases). Germline V gene lookup returns CDR1 SQVTM and CDR2 ANQGSEA. Trimming removed 7 bases from V and 6 bases from J, with 15 bases in between. This CDR3 comprises 13 residues. The CDR3 loop reads CSALRGGAGELFF. For the CDR3, the DNA is TGCAGCGCCCTAAGGGGGGGTGCCGGGGAGCTGTTTTTT.

This clonotype was picked up many times. The chain employs TRBV3-1 and TRBJ1-6; D may be TRBD1 (5 bases). The CDR3 is 14 amino acids. Germline V gives CDR1 LGHDT, CDR2 YNNKEL (reference sequence). For the CDR3, the DNA is TGTGCAGCCCGCCAGGGATCACCGGCTTCACCCCTCCACTTT. Amino acids: CAARQGSPASPLHF.

The chain uses TRBV25-1 and TRBJ2-1; TRBD1 aligns across 9 bases. Germline-derived CDR1 and CDR2 are MGHDK and SYGVNS. The CDR3 has 17 residues. V lost 2 bases and J lost 7; bases outside the gene matches: 12. The chain's CDR3 is CASSERPQGQGSNEQFF. The CDR3 bases are TGTGCCAGCAGTGAACGACCCCAGGGACAGGGTTCAAATGAGCAGTTCTTC. Looking up the rest from reference TRBV25-1 and TRBJ2-1 gives the full variable domain: EADIYQTPRYLVIGTGKKITLECSQTMGHDKMYWYQQDPGMELHLIHYSYGVNSTEKGDLSSESTVSRIRTEHFPLTLESARPSHTSQYLCASSERPQGQGSNEQFFGPGTRLTVL.

This clonotype came up many times. This chain links TRBV5-1 with TRBJ1-6; perhaps TRBD1 as D (5 bases). CDR3 size: 14 residues. V was clipped by 2 bases and J by 8 bases, with 11 bases between them. The germline V gene has CDR1 SGHRS and CDR2 YFSETQ. CDR3 DNA: TGCGCCAGCAGCTTAGGGGCGACTTATTCACCCCTCCACTTT. This codes for CASSLGATYSPLHF.

This clonotype was observed a handful of times. The rearrangement uses TRBV13 and TRBJ2-2, with a tentative D call TRBD2 (6 bases). Trimming cost V 1 base and J 3 bases, with 12 bases left between them. The CDR3 totals 16 residues. The V gene's germline CDR1 is PRHDT and CDR2 FYEKMQ (reference sequence). In DNA form, the CDR3 reads TGTGCCAGCAGCTTAGAGCCACAGCGGGACACCGGGGAGCTGTTTTTT. Its protein product is CASSLEPQRDTGELFF.

The gene calls are TRBV10-3 and TRBJ1-5; D gene ambiguous. The CDR3 is 13 residues long. Germline V gives CDR1 ENHRY, CDR2 SYGVKD. V dropped 4 bases and J dropped 4 bases, with 8 bases sitting between them. As DNA, the CDR3 is TGTGCCATCAGTGTCAACTGGAATCAGCCCCAGCATTTT. This codes for CAISVNWNQPQHF.

V usage is TRBV29-1 and J usage is TRBJ2-5, with D perhaps matching TRBD2 (6 bases). CDR1 is SQVTM and CDR2 is ANQGSEA in the germline V gene. Trimming left V 1 base short and J 5 bases short, with 14 bases between. The CDR3 covers 14 residues. The DNA of the CDR3 is TGCAGCGTTGAAGGGGCACGGAGGGAGGAGACCCAGTACTTC. Encoded protein: CSVEGARREETQYF.

This clonotype was detected a few times. The chain is built from TRBV20-1 and TRBJ2-4, with 8 bases lining up with TRBD2. The CDR3 runs to 16 residues. After removal of 4 bases from V and 7 bases from J, the junction contained 15 bases not matched to a gene. Germline values: CDR1 DFQATT, CDR2 SNEGSKA (reference sequence). In DNA form, the CDR3 reads TGCAGTGCTACCCCGGGGGGGCTGATTGCCGCGAACATTCAGTACTTC. Translating it yields CSATPGGLIAANIQYF.

This clonotype was counted at least ten times. This chain joins TRBV25-1 and TRBJ1-5; TRBD1 might be the D (6 bases). Germline loops: CDR1 MGHDK, CDR2 SYGVNS. V lost 3 bases, J lost 0 bases, and 15 bases lay in between. This CDR3 has 17 amino acids. DNA for the CDR3: TGTGCCAGCAGTGACGCCTCGGACAGTCCTAGCAATCAGCCCCAGCATTTT. Protein: CASSDASDSPSNQPQHF.

In its sample, this clonotype was seen many times. V is TRBV12-3 or TRBV12-4 and J is TRBJ2-1, with D uncertain. CDR3 length: 11 amino acids. Between the trimmed V and J ends, which lost 7 bases and 8 bases, there was a span of 9 bases. CDR3 coding DNA: TGTGCCAGCACCTTAGCCTATGAGCAGTTCTTC. Translating gives CASTLAYEQFF.

The table lists this clonotype with many counts. The genes are TRBV9 and TRBJ2-5, with D tentatively TRBD1 (6 bases). The CDR3 extends over 14 amino acids. Trimming removed 1 base from V and 5 bases from J, with 12 bases in between. Germline CDR1 and CDR2: SGDLS and YYNGEE. CDR3 nucleotides: TGTGCCAGCAGCGTAAAACAGGGCGGGGAGACCCAGTACTTC. Protein: CASSVKQGGETQYF.